This TCR beta chain was observed in a study of blood T cell repertoires in COVID-19. The length of the CDR3 is 13 residues. Trimming stripped 2 bases from V and 2 bases from J, with 4 bases between. The assay was immunoSEQ multiplex PCR, and TCRdb's table has in-frame clones only and misses some. The table lists 150,000 to 200,000 clones, 87% of them singletons. In its sample, this clone was seen once. This chain connects TRBV12-3 or TRBV12-4 to TRBJ1-5; D gene uncertain. This receptor was identified in a man aged 40-49 years with active or convalescent COVID-19. The sample comprised peripheral blood. In nucleotides, the CDR3 is TGTGCCAGCAGTTTATCCGGCAATCAGCCCCAGCATTTT. It specifies CASSLSGNQPQHF.